This T cell receptor (beta chain) appears in the sequencing data of a study of blood T cell repertoires in COVID-19. In the study overall: Collection of acute and convalescent COVID-19 samples took place in the United States, Italy and Spain.

Those enrolled in Seattle joined during active infection and were followed longitudinally afterward. Original data processing: Researchers report that nucleated cell counts were estimated from reference gene primer amplification. Repertoires were generated with immunoSEQ multiplex PCR, while TCRdb's copy carries only in-frame clones and drops some. The V and J calls and the clone size are those of that table, but D and trimming were determined from the DNA. The sample lists over 150,000 clones, around nine tenths occurring once. The specimen sequenced was peripheral blood. The sequence was obtained from a man in his sixties with COVID-19, enrolled during active disease.

CDR3 residues: CASSPGRERGTEAFF. Here the CDR3 DNA reads TGTGCCAGCTCACCTGGGAGGGAGCGGGGCACTGAAGCTTTCTTT. V gene TRBV18 combines with J gene TRBJ1-1; D not certain. Trimming took off 3 bases at V and 4 bases at J, with 15 bases between the two ends. CDR3 size: 15 residues. From germline, CDR1 is KGHSH and CDR2 LQKENI. Full variable domain (outside the CDR3, taken from reference TRBV18 and TRBJ1-1): NAGVMQNPRHLVRRRGQEARLRCSPMKGHSHVYWYRQLPEEGLKFMVYLQKENIIDESGMPKERFSAEFPKEGPSILRIQQVVRGDSAAYFCASSPGRERGTEAFFGQGTRLTVV.